Sequencing of this T cell receptor (beta chain) was carried out in a study of low-dose radiotherapy and immunotherapy resistance in tumors. In the study overall: Intravenously given cyclophosphamide 200 mg/m2 followed a two-week schedule that placed each dose one day before radiation and immunotherapy. Patients were on oral aspirin 300 mg taken daily for four cycles from cycle 1 day 1.

cDNA synthesis used a TRAV/TRBV-specific primer set for both chains. The TCRs were subjected to amplification over 20 PCR cycles employing a constant-region primer in conjunction with a V-primer adapter. Isolated mRNA underwent amplification by in vitro transcription. TCRdb processed the reads anew with MiXCR; each CDR3 protein has one entry. This table holds approximately 11,000 distinct CDR3 sequences, approximately 51% found once. Eligibility required advanced solid tumors lacking tumor-infiltrating lymphocytes. This receptor was taken from a human donor with advanced metastatic prostate, ovarian, gallbladder or colorectal cancer (not recorded which). This table probably holds off-target reads from a library built for another chain.

In DNA, the CDR3 is TGTGCCAGCAGCCTCGGACACACTGAAGCTTTCTTT. It yields the protein CASSLGHTEAFF. The rearrangement joins TRBV4-2 to TRBJ1-1, with D uncertain. CDR1 is LGHNA, CDR2 YNFKEQ, per germline. Trimming removed 4 bases from V and 3 bases from J, with 6 bases in between. The CDR3 runs 12 residues.